Below, one TCR beta chain is given with its context. The target antigen is unknown. Trimming took 1 base from V and 4 from J, leaving 8 bases between them. CDR1 and CDR2 (germline): DFQATT, SNEGSKA (reference sequence). This CDR3 is 12 amino acids long. Using quantitative 5'-RACE with molecular barcodes, the authors made TCR beta libraries. Using its own MiXCR run on the 5' RACE reads, TCRdb lists one record per CDR3 protein. The sample carries about 130,000 distinct CDR3 sequences, around 9.3% recorded once. This entry comes from a study of CD8 T cells in ankylosing spondylitis. General observations from the study: Blood of patients with ankylosing spondylitis appeared to be characterized by a TCR beta motif of about eight highly homologous variants.

The specimen sequenced was blood, either unsorted or a sorted T cell fraction (not recorded which). The TCR sequence derives from a male donor with ankylosing spondylitis or in good health (not recorded which). V and J are TRBV20-1 and TRBJ2-7; tentatively, D is TRBD1 (6 bases). The chain's CDR3 is CSARGGGYEQYF. The DNA for the CDR3 is TGCAGTGCTAGAGGAGGGGGTTACGAGCAGTACTTC.